The rows below give T cell receptor beta chains drawn from one sample of a study of blood T cell repertoires in COVID-19. The method was immunoSEQ multiplex PCR; TCRdb's version includes in-frame clones alone and lacks a portion of them. The table lists approximately 170,000 clones, about four fifths of them singletons. Sequenced material: peripheral blood. The receptors originated from a man aged 65-85 years who had recovered from COVID-19. The CDR3 runs from the conserved cysteine through the conserved F or W. D genes are given only for firm matches. Expanded clones are given a class, and other clones once, few, many or no size at all.

15 | TRBJ2-1 | NA | NA | TRBV6-6 | TGTGCCAGCAGTTACTCGGTTAGCTCCTACAATGAGCAGTTCTTC | CASSYSVSSYNEQFF
15 | TRBJ2-5 | TRBD2 | NA | TRBV28 | TGTGCCAGCAGCCCTGGGACTAGCGGGAGAGAGACCCAGTACTTC | CASSPGTSGRETQYF
19 | TRBJ1-3 | NA | NA | TRBV15 | TGTGCCACCAGCAGAGGACTCGTCGAAGTAAAGTCCTCTGGAAACACCATATATTTT | CATSRGLVEVKSSGNTIYF
15 | TRBJ1-4 | NA | NA | TRBV28 | TGTGCCAGCAGTTGGGCCACAGAAAGTAATGAAAAACTGTTTTTT | CASSWATESNEKLFF
15 | TRBJ1-5 | NA | NA | TRBV7-8 | TGTGCCAGCAGCTTGGGGACATCCGCTAATCAGCCCCAGCATTTT | CASSLGTSANQPQHF
14 | TRBJ1-1 | TRBD1 | few | TRBV19 | TGTGCCAGTAGCCGGGACAGGCGGAACACTGAAGCTTTCTTT | CASSRDRRNTEAFF
13 | TRBJ1-1 | TRBD1 | NA | TRBV6-5 | TGTGCCAGCGAACGGACAGGAGTGTCCGAAGCTTTCTTT | CASERTGVSEAFF
18 | TRBJ1-6 | NA | NA | TRBV5-4 | TGTGCCAGCAGGGTTGGAACGGGGGGAAGCTCCTATAATTCACCCCTCCACTTT | CASRVGTGGSSYNSPLHF
16 | TRBJ1-6 | NA | NA | TRBV5-8 | TGTGCCAGCAGCCCGGACAGCAGCTCCTATAATTCACCCCTCCACTTT | CASSPDSSSYNSPLHF
14 | TRBJ2-1 | NA | NA | TRBV19 | TGTGCCAGTGGGGGAGGCGGAGTTGGGAATGAGCAGTTCTTC | CASGGGGVGNEQFF
14 | TRBJ2-1 | TRBD1 | NA | TRBV7-3 | TGTGCCAGCAGCGTACGACAGGGTATCTATGAGCAGTTCTTC | CASSVRQGIYEQFF
16 | TRBJ2-2 | TRBD2 | NA | TRBV5-4 | TGTGCCAGCAGCCAAGGGGGGGGTAGCGGGAGTGAGGAGCTGTTTTTT | CASSQGGGSGSEELFF
15 | TRBJ1-2 | TRBD1 | NA | TRBV18 | TGTGCCAGCTCACCACCGGGACAGGGAAACTATGGCTACACCTTC | CASSPPGQGNYGYTF
16 | TRBJ2-1 | NA | NA | TRBV4-1 | TGCGCCAGCAGCCAAGGGAACAGGGATCCCCACAATGAGCAGTTCTTC | CASSQGNRDPHNEQFF
14 | TRBJ1-1 | NA | NA | TRBV28 | TGTGCCAGCACTCCCGTAAATCGGGGGACTGAAGCTTTCTTT | CASTPVNRGTEAFF
13 | TRBJ1-1 | TRBD1 | NA | TRBV29-1 | TGCAGCGTAGGACAGGGGACGAACACTGAAGCTTTCTTT | CSVGQGTNTEAFF
15 | TRBJ1-5 | NA | NA | TRBV6-5 | TGTGCCAGCAGTACGACCCTATCAGGGAATCAGCCCCAGCATTTT | CASSTTLSGNQPQHF
14 | TRBJ2-7 | NA | NA | TRBV5-6 | TGTGCCAGCAGCTCGGACGGGGGACGTCGGGAGCAGTACTTC | CASSSDGGRREQYF
15 | TRBJ2-2 | NA | NA | TRBV5-1 | TGCGCCAGCAGCTTGAGGGAGGTAAACACCGGGGAGCTGTTTTTT | CASSLREVNTGELFF
18 | TRBJ2-1 | TRBD2 | NA | TRBV24-1 | TGTGCCACCAGTGCCCCCGGGGGGGCGGGAGCTCTGAGCAATGAGCAGTTCTTC | CATSAPGGAGALSNEQFF
14 | TRBJ2-7 | TRBD2 | NA | TRBV4-2 | TGTGCCAGCAGCATAACTAGCGGGAGGCCCGAGCAGTACTTC | CASSITSGRPEQYF
13 | TRBJ2-7 | NA | NA | TRBV5-1 | TGCGCCAGCCGGGTGGATCCGATCTACGAGCAGTACTTC | CASRVDPIYEQYF
14 | TRBJ2-7 | TRBD1 | NA | TRBV10-3 | TGTGCCATCAGTCCCGGGACAGGAAACTACGAGCAGTACTTC | CAISPGTGNYEQYF
15 | TRBJ1-4 | TRBD1 | NA | TRBV27 | TGTGCCAGCAGTCCGAATACTCACAGGGGTGAAAAACTGTTTTTT | CASSPNTHRGEKLFF
18 | TRBJ2-2 | TRBD2 | NA | TRBV5-1 | TGCGCCAGCAGCTTGGGGTCCAGCGGGGGACCGAACACCGGGGAGCTGTTTTTT | CASSLGSSGGPNTGELFF
15 | TRBJ1-1 | TRBD1 | once | TRBV25-1 | TGTGCCAGCAGTGACTCCGACAGGGAAGTGACTGAAGCTTTCTTT | CASSDSDREVTEAFF
18 | TRBJ2-6 | TRBD1 | once | TRBV7-3 | TGTGCCAGCAGCTTAAGAGGGACAGGGTTCTCTGGGGCCAACGTCCTGACTTTC | CASSLRGTGFSGANVLTF
16 | TRBJ2-1 | TRBD1 | NA | TRBV24-1 | TGTGCCACCAGTGATTTGAGGGACAGGGCCAACAATGAGCAGTTCTTC | CATSDLRDRANNEQFF
18 | TRBJ2-1 | TRBD2 | NA | TRBV9 | TGTGCCAGCAGCGCCCACCTGTACGCTAGCGGCAGGTACAATGAGCAGTTCTTC | CASSAHLYASGRYNEQFF
14 | TRBJ2-7 | TRBD1 | few | TRBV6-5 | TGTGCCACCGCCCGGGACAGGGATATCTACGAGCAGTACTTC | CATARDRDIYEQYF
17 | TRBJ2-5 | TRBD1 | NA | TRBV24-1 | TGTGCCACCAGTGATCCTAGGGACAGTACCATCCAAGAGACCCAGTACTTC | CATSDPRDSTIQETQYF
13 | TRBJ1-2 | NA | NA | TRBV19 | TGTGCCACGAAAAACAGGGCGAACTATGGCTACACCTTC | CATKNRANYGYTF
17 | TRBJ1-3 | TRBD1 | NA | TRBV5-1 | TGCGCCAGCAGCTTGTCGAGTTCCAGGGGGCCTGGAAACACCATATATTTT | CASSLSSSRGPGNTIYF
15 | TRBJ1-3 | TRBD1 | NA | TRBV2 | TGTGCCAGCAGGGCCGACAGGGGTTCTGGAAACACCATATATTTT | CASRADRGSGNTIYF
14 | TRBJ2-1 | NA | once | TRBV29-1 | TGCAGCGTCGTTGAGGGCGGGGTCTACAATGAGCAGTTCTTC | CSVVEGGVYNEQFF
15 | TRBJ1-4 | TRBD1 | NA | TRBV5-1 | TGCGCCAGCAGCCCTGGACAGGGGTTATATGAAAAACTGTTTTTT | CASSPGQGLYEKLFF
15 | TRBJ2-3 | TRBD2 | NA | TRBV7-8 | TGTGCCAGCAGCTTAGCAACTAGCGGGAGTGATACGCAGTATTTT | CASSLATSGSDTQYF
14 | TRBJ2-2 | NA | few | TRBV7-9 | TGTGCCAGCACCGTAGCGAGCCCCACCGGGGAGCTGTTTTTT | CASTVASPTGELFF
16 | TRBJ2-7 | TRBD1 | NA | TRBV6-1 | TGTGCCAGCAGTGAACAGGGTGGGACAGGGCCCTACGAGCAGTACTTC | CASSEQGGTGPYEQYF
16 | TRBJ2-2 | NA | NA | TRBV19 | TGTGCCAGTAGTATACTGGGTCTGCGGTACACCGGGGAGCTGTTTTTT | CASSILGLRYTGELFF
15 | TRBJ2-1 | NA | NA | TRBV6-1 | TGTGCCAGCAGTGAAGGGGCCCAAGGTAGTAATGAGCAGTTCTTC | CASSEGAQGSNEQFF
14 | TRBJ1-4 | TRBD1 | NA | TRBV19 | TGTGCCAGTACCCCGGGACAGCAAAATGAAAAACTGTTTTTT | CASTPGQQNEKLFF
12 | TRBJ1-1 | NA | NA | TRBV7-9 | TGTGCCAGCAGCGGATCGGGGACTGAAGCTTTCTTT | CASSGSGTEAFF
14 | TRBJ2-3 | NA | NA | TRBV7-2 | TGTGCCAGCAGCTTAGTTTTGAGAGAAGATACGCAGTATTTT | CASSLVLREDTQYF
16 | TRBJ1-5 | NA | NA | TRBV19 | TGTGCCAGTAGTATATACACAGGGAGTGGTAATCAGCCCCAGCATTTT | CASSIYTGSGNQPQHF
12 | TRBJ2-5 | NA | NA | TRBV18 | TGTGCCAGCTCACCGCAGGGAGGCGTCCAGTACTTC | CASSPQGGVQYF
14 | TRBJ2-5 | TRBD1 | NA | TRBV9 | TGTGCCAGCAGCTCTGGACAGGAACGAGAGACCCAGTACTTC | CASSSGQERETQYF
14 | TRBJ2-7 | TRBD1 | NA | TRBV5-1 | TGCGCCAGCAGCTTGGGGACAGGGACCTACGAGCAGTACTTC | CASSLGTGTYEQYF
15 | TRBJ2-5 | TRBD1 | NA | TRBV6-6 | TGTGCCAGCAGCCCCCAGGCACAGGGGGCAGAGACCCAGTACTTC | CASSPQAQGAETQYF
13 | TRBJ2-3 | TRBD2 | NA | TRBV25-1 | TGTGCCAGCAGTCAGCGGGGCCCAGATACGCAGTATTTT | CASSQRGPDTQYF
15 | TRBJ1-1 | TRBD1 | few | TRBV9 | TGTGCCAGCAGCGAGGGGACAGGGCGGCGCACTGAAGCTTTCTTT | CASSEGTGRRTEAFF
17 | TRBJ1-3 | TRBD1 | once | TRBV4-1 | TGCGCCAGCAGCCAAGGCCCGTTGGGACAGGCTGGAAACACCATATATTTT | CASSQGPLGQAGNTIYF
15 | TRBJ2-3 | TRBD2 | NA | TRBV7-2 | TGTGCCAGCAGCTTAACTAGCGGGGAACAGGGTACGCAGTATTTT | CASSLTSGEQGTQYF